A selection of T cell receptor beta chains follows, all from one sample in a study of CD8+CD57+ T cells in acquired aplastic anemia. Each CDR3 protein gets one entry after TCRdb re-called the reads with MiXCR. This repertoire shows about 150,000 distinct CDR3 sequences, less than 60% found once; its top ten account for 10% to 15%. Sequenced: sorted CD4+, CD8+, or CD8+CD57+ T cells (not recorded which) from PBMCs. These receptors were taken from a human donor with aplastic anemia. The CDR3 runs from the conserved cysteine through the conserved F or W. D genes are given only for firm matches. Clone size appears in some rows only: once, few, many, or a class for an expanded clone.

V	J	D	size	CDR3	DNA
TRBV7-9	TRBJ2-1	TRBD2	many	CASSQPPLAGRYNEQFF	TGTGCCAGCAGCCAGCCCCCTCTAGCGGGCAGATACAATGAGCAGTTCTTC
TRBV25-1	TRBJ2-1	TRBD2	.	CASSDGGRGQFF	TGTGCCAGCAGTGACGGCGGGAGGGGGCAGTTCTTC
TRBV7-2	TRBJ1-1	.	many	CASSHRRGGNTEAFF	TGTGCCAGCAGCCATCGTCGGGGGGGCAACACTGAAGCTTTCTTT
TRBV4-1	TRBJ1-5	TRBD1	many	CASSHTGVQPQHF	TGCGCCAGCAGCCATACAGGGGTTCAGCCCCAGCATTTT
TRBV5-8	TRBJ2-5	.	.	CASSLSDSPGYQETQYF	TGTGCCAGCAGCTTGTCGGACAGCCCTGGGTACCAAGAGACCCAGTACTTC
TRBV2	TRBJ1-1	.	few	CASSEPTTVNTEAFF	TGTGCCAGCAGTGAACCGACGACGGTGAACACTGAAGCTTTCTTT
TRBV19	TRBJ2-7	.	.	CASSVTQGPGEQYF	TGTGCCAGTAGTGTGACGCAGGGCCCCGGCGAGCAGTACTTC
TRBV7-9	TRBJ2-5	TRBD2	.	CASSPSSGGEETQYF	TGTGCCAGCAGCCCCTCTAGCGGGGGGGAAGAGACCCAGTACTTC
TRBV5-6	TRBJ2-7	.	many	CASSLLLSSLQYF	TGTGCCAGCAGCTTGCTACTAAGCAGCCTACAGTACTTC
TRBV15	TRBJ1-1	.	few	CATSRDRAGNTEAFF	TGTGCCACCAGCAGAGATCGGGCGGGAAACACTGAAGCTTTCTTT
TRBV4-3	TRBJ1-2	TRBD1	many	CASSQGRTGAYGYTF	TGCGCCAGCAGCCAAGGGCGGACAGGGGCCTACGGCTACACCTTC
TRBV2	TRBJ1-1	.	.	CASSSDRSEAFF	TGTGCCAGCAGTTCCGACAGGTCTGAAGCTTTCTTT
TRBV2	TRBJ2-6	.	.	CASRTRDTSGANVLTF	TGTGCCAGCAGGACCCGGGACACCTCTGGGGCCAACGTCCTGACTTTC
TRBV7-6	TRBJ1-6	TRBD1	many	CASSTTGINSPLHF	TGTGCCAGCAGCACGACAGGGATTAATTCACCCCTCCACTTT
TRBV27	TRBJ1-5	.	few	CASSLARADQPQHF	TGTGCCAGCAGTTTAGCCAGGGCCGATCAGCCCCAGCATTTT
TRBV4-2	TRBJ1-2	.	.	CASSLHQEPRGDLF	TGTGCCAGCAGCTTGCATCAGGAGCCGCGAGGAGACCTCTTC
TRBV20-1	TRBJ2-5	.	.	CSAVTGYQETQYF	TGCAGTGCGGTCACGGGGTACCAAGAGACCCAGTACTTC
TRBV19	TRBJ2-7	TRBD1	once	CASSGTGFSYEQYF	TGTGCCAGTAGTGGGACAGGATTCTCCTACGAGCAGTACTTC
TRBV19	TRBJ2-7	TRBD2	.	CASSILAGDSYEQYF	TGTGCCAGTAGTATCCTAGCGGGAGATTCCTACGAGCAGTACTTC
TRBV2	TRBJ2-1	TRBD1	.	CASSPGQGSDDQFF	TGTGCCAGCTCCCCGGGACAGGGTTCGGATGACCAGTTCTTC
TRBV5-5	TRBJ1-2	.	many	CASSLERGTNYGYTF	TGTGCCAGCAGCTTGGAGCGGGGGACGAACTATGGCTACACCTTC
TRBV6-2/TRBV6-3	TRBJ2-7	TRBD2	.	CASSYLTSGGAAGSEQYF	TGTGCCAGCAGCTACTTGACTAGCGGGGGGGCCGCAGGCTCCGAGCAGTACTTC
TRBV6-1	TRBJ2-7	.	once	CASSPDGAAGYEQYF	TGTGCCAGCAGCCCCGACGGAGCAGCGGGTTACGAGCAGTACTTC
TRBV7-9	TRBJ2-5	.	.	CAAACWGEETQYF	TGTGCAGCAGCATGTTGGGGGGAAGAGACCCAGTACTTC
TRBV7-9	TRBJ2-5	.	many	CASSTPASVTQYF	TGTGCCAGCAGCACACCGGCAAGCGTGACCCAGTACTTC
TRBV6-2/TRBV6-3	TRBJ1-5	.	many	CASSYVHRPQHF	TGTGCCAGCAGTTACGTCCACAGGCCCCAGCATTTT
TRBV5-5	TRBJ1-5	.	many	CASARWGSLSNQPQHF	TGTGCCAGCGCCCGATGGGGCAGTCTTAGCAATCAGCCCCAGCATTTT
TRBV9	TRBJ2-2	.	.	CASGGGANTGELFF	TGTGCCAGCGGGGGCGGCGCGAACACCGGGGAGCTGTTTTTT
TRBV19	TRBJ2-1	.	.	CASSMGGLSYNEQFF	TGTGCCAGTAGTATGGGGGGCCTTTCCTACAATGAGCAGTTCTTC
TRBV2	TRBJ1-2	.	.	CASSEARAIYGYTF	TGTGCCAGCAGTGAAGCAAGGGCAATATATGGCTACACCTTC
TRBV29-1	TRBJ2-7	TRBD1	many	CSVGVAGTASSYEQYF	TGCAGCGTTGGGGTCGCCGGGACAGCAAGCTCCTACGAGCAGTACTTC
TRBV19	TRBJ1-2	.	.	CASTPTAVGGYTF	TGTGCCAGTACCCCGACAGCTGTGGGTGGCTACACCTTC
TRBV20-1	TRBJ1-6	TRBD1	.	CSAKPGTGESPLHF	TGCAGTGCTAAGCCCGGGACAGGTGAATCACCCCTCCACTTT
TRBV19	TRBJ2-3	TRBD1	.	CASNDRGRPDTQYF	TGTGCCAGTAACGACAGGGGGCGCCCAGATACGCAGTATTTT
TRBV6-1	TRBJ2-7	.	many	CASSEVASDPRDF	TGTGCCAGCAGCGAGGTGGCTAGCGACCCGAGGGACTTC
TRBV7-6	TRBJ1-2	.	many	CASSPEGFSNYGYTF	TGTGCCAGCAGCCCCGAAGGGTTTTCTAACTATGGCTACACCTTC
TRBV19	TRBJ1-5	TRBD1	many	CASSDRGNQPQHF	TGTGCCAGTAGCGACAGGGGCAATCAGCCCCAGCATTTT
TRBV11-1	TRBJ1-1	.	many	CASSLLVGGAQEAEAFF	TGTGCCAGCAGCTTATTGGTTGGTGGGGCCCAGGAGGCTGAAGCTTTCTTT
TRBV20-1	TRBJ1-5	.	.	CSATDGPNQPQHF	TGCAGTGCTACGGACGGCCCGAATCAGCCCCAGCATTTT
TRBV7-3	TRBJ1-6	.	.	CASSLVGIRGNSPLHF	TGTGCCAGCAGCTTAGTTGGGATAAGGGGGAACTCACCCCTCCACTTT
TRBV6-4	TRBJ1-2	.	few	CASSDGDMESNGYTF	TGTGCCAGCAGTGACGGGGATATGGAGAGTAATGGCTACACCTTC
TRBV2	TRBJ2-3	.	.	CASSELGQLQYF	TGTGCCAGCAGTGAATTGGGCCAGTTGCAGTATTTT
TRBV25-1	TRBJ2-1	TRBD1	.	CASSGKGTANEQFF	TGTGCCAGCAGTGGGAAGGGGACAGCGAATGAGCAGTTCTTC
TRBV10-1	TRBJ1-1	.	.	CASSESWNTEAFF	TGCGCCAGCAGTGAGTCCTGGAACACTGAAGCTTTCTTT
TRBV20-1	TRBJ1-2	TRBD1	.	CSAGTGEGALYGYTF	TGCAGTGCTGGAACAGGGGAGGGGGCTCTATATGGCTACACCTTC
TRBV24-1	TRBJ2-3	TRBD2	.	CATSRTSAGTDTQYF	TGTGCCACCAGTCGGACTAGCGCCGGGACAGATACGCAGTATTTT
TRBV4-1	TRBJ2-2	TRBD1	.	CASSQGTVTTGELFF	TGCGCCAGCAGTCAGGGGACAGTGACCACCGGGGAGCTGTTTTTT
TRBV7-2	TRBJ2-7	.	few	CASSLEVGVREQYF	TGTGCCAGCAGCTTAGAAGTGGGCGTCCGGGAGCAGTACTTC
TRBV19	TRBJ1-1	.	many	CASSMGGRTEAFF	TGTGCCAGTAGTATGGGGGGAAGGACTGAAGCTTTCTTT
TRBV6-1	TRBJ2-7	TRBD1	.	CASLGGSIPYGQYF	TGTGCCAGCTTAGGGGGCTCCATTCCCTACGGGCAGTACTTC
TRBV20-1	TRBJ1-1	.	.	CSATSGGGGTEAFF	TGCAGTGCAACTAGCGGGGGGGGCGGCACTGAAGCTTTCTTT
TRBV2	TRBJ1-6	TRBD1	.	CASSVGSGGLNSPLHF	TGTGCCAGCAGTGTGGGGTCAGGGGGCCTTAATTCACCCCTCCACTTT
TRBV20-1	TRBJ2-5	.	many	CSARDHLATPQETQYF	TGCAGTGCTAGAGATCACTTGGCGACCCCCCAAGAGACCCAGTACTTC